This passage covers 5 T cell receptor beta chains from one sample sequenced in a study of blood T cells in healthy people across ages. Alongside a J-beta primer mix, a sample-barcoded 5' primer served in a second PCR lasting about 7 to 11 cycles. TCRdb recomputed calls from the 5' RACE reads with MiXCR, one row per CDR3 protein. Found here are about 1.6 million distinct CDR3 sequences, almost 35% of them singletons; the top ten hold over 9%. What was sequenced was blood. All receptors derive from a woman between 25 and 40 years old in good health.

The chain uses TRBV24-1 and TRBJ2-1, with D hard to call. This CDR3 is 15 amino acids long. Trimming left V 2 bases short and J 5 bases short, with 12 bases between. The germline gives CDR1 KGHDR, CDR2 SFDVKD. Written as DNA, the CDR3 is TGTGCCACCAGTGATTGGACCACCGGGCACAATGAGCAGTTCTTC. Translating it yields CATSDWTTGHNEQFF.

CDR3 loop: CASSSLKTGGWGEAFF. The DNA of the CDR3 is TGTGCCAGCAGTTCCCTCAAGACAGGGGGATGGGGTGAAGCTTTCTTT. The V gene is TRBV12-3 or TRBV12-4, the J gene TRBJ1-1, with TRBD1 matching 9 bases. The CDR3 totals 16 residues. V gave up 4 bases and J gave up 7 bases; unmatched junction bases: 13.

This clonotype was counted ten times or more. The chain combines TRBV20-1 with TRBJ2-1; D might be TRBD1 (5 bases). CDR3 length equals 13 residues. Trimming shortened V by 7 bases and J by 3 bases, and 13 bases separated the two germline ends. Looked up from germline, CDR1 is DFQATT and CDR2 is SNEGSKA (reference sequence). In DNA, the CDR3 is TGCAGTGTTAAAGAGACAGACTACAATGAGCAGTTCTTC. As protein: CSVKETDYNEQFF.

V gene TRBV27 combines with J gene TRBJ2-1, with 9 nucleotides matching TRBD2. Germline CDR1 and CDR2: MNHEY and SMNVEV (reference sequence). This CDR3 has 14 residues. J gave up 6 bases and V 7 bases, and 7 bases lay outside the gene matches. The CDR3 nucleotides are TGTGCCAGCACGGTAGCGGGAGCCTTCAATGAGCAGTTCTTC. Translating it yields CASTVAGAFNEQFF.

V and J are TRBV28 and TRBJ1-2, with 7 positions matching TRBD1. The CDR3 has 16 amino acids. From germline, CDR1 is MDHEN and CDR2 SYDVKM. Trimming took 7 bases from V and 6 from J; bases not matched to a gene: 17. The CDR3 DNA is TGTGCCAGCACCCCTCGGGTCTTAACGACAGGGAATGGCTACACCTTC. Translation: CASTPRVLTTGNGYTF.